These 24 T cell receptor beta chains were sequenced from one sample in a study of cytomegalovirus exposure and HLA in healthy donors. With 60 Vbeta and 13 Jbeta primers, the PCR was carried out. Assay used: immunoSEQ multiplex PCR; TCRdb lists only in-frame clones, some missing. The sample records under 300,000 clones, approximately 90% being singletons. Sequences were obtained from PBMCs. These TCRs come from a man aged 35-49 years in good health and CMV-seropositive.

The V call is TRBV28, the J call TRBJ1-2; 10 nucleotides align to TRBD1. V lost 4 bases and J lost 4; bases outside the gene matches: 6. This CDR3 has 15 amino acids. CDR1 MDHEN and CDR2 SYDVKM come from the germline V gene. CDR3 sequence: CASSYPGQGFYGYTF. In DNA, the CDR3 is TGTGCCAGCAGTTACCCGGGACAGGGGTTCTATGGCTACACCTTC.

The V and J genes are TRBV27 and TRBJ2-3; 8 bases align to TRBD2. The CDR3 is 15 residues long. V dropped 7 bases and J dropped 4; count of bases not matched to a gene: 10. Germline V CDR1 and CDR2: MNHEY, SMNVEV (reference sequence). The CDR3 DNA reads as TGTGCCAGCACCCCGGGACTAGTTCGCTCAGATACGCAGTATTTT. It specifies CASTPGLVRSDTQYF.

The chain combines TRBV7-9 with TRBJ1-1; D is uncertain. V was shortened by 4 bases and J by 0 bases, with 9 bases between the two germline ends. Looked up from germline, CDR1 is SEHNR and CDR2 is FQNEAQ (reference sequence). This CDR3 comprises 14 residues. The CDR3 sequence is CASSWGGMNTEAFF. The DNA for the CDR3 is TGTGCCAGCAGCTGGGGAGGCATGAACACTGAAGCTTTCTTT. Together with reference TRBV7-9 and TRBJ1-1, the CDR3 gives the full variable domain: DTGVSQNPRHKITKRGQNVTFRCDPISEHNRLYWYRQTLGQGPEFLTYFQNEAQLEKSRLLSDRFSAERPKGSFSTLEIQRTEQGDSAMYLCASSWGGMNTEAFFGQGTRLTVV.

This rearrangement joins TRBV19 to TRBJ1-2; no reliable D call. Trimming shortened V by 2 bases and J by 2 bases, and 12 bases separated the two germline ends. In germline, CDR1 is LNHDA, CDR2 SQIVND (reference sequence). The CDR3 extends over 15 amino acids. CDR3 DNA sequence: TGTGCCAGTAGTATAAACCCGCAGTTAAACTATGGCTACACCTTC. It yields the protein CASSINPQLNYGYTF.

This clone was seen only a few times. The chain couples TRBV11-2 to TRBJ2-7; 8 nucleotides align to TRBD2. Trimming at V came to 5 bases and at J to 7 bases, leaving 13 bases not matched to a gene. Germline assignment: CDR1 SGHAT and CDR2 FQNNGV. The CDR3 length is 15 residues. In DNA, the CDR3 is TGTGCCAGCAGCCGGCGGGGGGCGATACTAAGGGAGCAGTACTTC. Amino acids: CASSRRGAILREQYF.

The chain uses TRBV7-9 and TRBJ1-3; D might be TRBD1 (5 bases). Trimming cost V 3 bases and J 4 bases, with 13 bases left between them. Germline loops: CDR1 SEHNR, CDR2 FQNEAQ (reference sequence). The CDR3 sequence is 15 residues long. In nucleotides, the CDR3 is TGTGCCAGCAGCTTTTGGCAGGGTTCCGGAAACACCATATATTTT. Amino acids: CASSFWQGSGNTIYF.

V is TRBV2 and J is TRBJ1-3; TRBD1 aligns across 9 bases. With V trimmed by 1 base and J by 2 bases, 0 bases remained unmatched. The CDR3 runs to 15 residues. Germline loops: CDR1 SNHLY, CDR2 FYNNEI. The CDR3 nucleotides are TGTGCCAGCAGTGAAGACAGGGGGCCTGGAAACACCATATATTTT. Its protein is CASSEDRGPGNTIYF.

Comment on this clone: Other DNA sequences in the same sample also yield this CDR3. CDR3 region: CASRRGSNQPQHF. CDR3 coding DNA: TGTGCCAGCCGCCGGGGGAGCAATCAGCCCCAGCATTTT. The V call is TRBV6-5, the J call TRBJ1-5; D may be TRBD1 (5 bases). The length of the CDR3 is 13 residues. Germline V CDR1 and CDR2: MNHEY, SVGAGI. V gave up 8 bases and J gave up 1 base, with 9 bases separating them.

The V and J genes are TRBV2 and TRBJ1-5; 8 bases are shared with TRBD1. This CDR3 is built from 13 residues. V lost 6 bases to trimming and J lost 6 bases; unmatched junction nucleotides: 4. Germline V gene lookup returns CDR1 SNHLY and CDR2 FYNNEI. Here the CDR3 reads CASSQDRGQPQHF. The CDR3 region has the DNA TGTGCCAGCAGCCAAGACAGGGGTCAGCCCCAGCATTTT.

CDR3 sequence: CASSLVASGYTDTQYF. In DNA form, the CDR3 reads TGCGCCAGCAGCTTGGTTGCTAGCGGGTACACAGATACGCAGTATTTT. The chain joins TRBV5-1 to TRBJ2-3; TRBD2 matches 8 bases. The CDR3 has 16 amino acids. Germline V gene data show CDR1 as SGHRS and CDR2 as YFSETQ. With V trimmed by 0 bases and J by 2 bases, 5 bases remained unmatched.

The chain links TRBV5-8 to TRBJ2-1; D possibly corresponds to TRBD2 (7 bases). Germline V gene lookup returns CDR1 SGHTS and CDR2 YDEGEE. Trimming removed 7 bases at V and 8 bases at J, with 16 bases between. The CDR3 consists of 13 residues. CDR3: CASRGAGEHEQFF. The DNA for the CDR3 is TGTGCCAGCCGGGGGGCCGGAGAGCATGAGCAGTTCTTC.

The chain employs TRBV5-1 and TRBJ1-1; D is unresolved. The V and J ends lost 0 bases and 4 bases respectively, with 10 bases between them. This CDR3 contains 14 residues. Germline CDR1 is SGHRS and CDR2 is YFSETQ. The CDR3 region has the DNA TGCGCCAGCAGCTTGGGATCGCTAGGCACTGAAGCTTTCTTT. Translated: CASSLGSLGTEAFF.

The chain joins TRBV27 to TRBJ2-1; no definite D call. V was trimmed by 3 bases and J by 3 bases, leaving 6 bases between them. Germline V gene sequence: CDR1 MNHEY, CDR2 SMNVEV (reference sequence). This CDR3 has 13 amino acids. The CDR3 reads CASSFEFYNEQFF. The CDR3 DNA reads TGTGCCAGCAGTTTCGAGTTCTACAATGAGCAGTTCTTC.

This clone was counted a few times. The chain couples TRBV4-3 to TRBJ2-3; 12 nucleotides line up with TRBD1. Germline CDR1 LGHNA, CDR2 YSLEER. The CDR3 length is 17 residues. With V trimmed by 0 bases and J by 4 bases, 5 bases remained unmatched. The CDR3 sequence is CASSQDLGTGGADTQYF. CDR3 sequence (DNA): TGCGCCAGCAGCCAAGATCTCGGGACAGGGGGCGCAGATACGCAGTATTTT.

The J gene is TRBJ2-1, the V gene TRBV2; 9 nucleotides match TRBD2. The CDR3 has 17 residues. Unmatched junction bases numbered 8, after V lost 1 base and J lost 4 bases. From germline, CDR1 is SNHLY and CDR2 FYNNEI. CDR3 bases: TGTGCCAGCAGTGAAGGTAGCGGGAGCGCTCTTTACAATGAGCAGTTCTTC. It codes for CASSEGSGSALYNEQFF. The complete variable domain, with remaining parts taken from reference TRBV2 and TRBJ2-1, reads EPEVTQTPSHQVTQMGQEVILRCVPISNHLYFYWYRQILGQKVEFLVSFYNNEISEKSEIFDDQFSVERPDGSNFTLKIRSTKLEDSAMYFCASSEGSGSALYNEQFFGPGTRLTVL.

This clone appeared a single time. The chain links TRBV7-9 to TRBJ1-1, with D uncertain. The CDR3 loop spans 14 amino acids. Between the trimmed V and J ends, which lost 4 bases and 7 bases, there was a span of 16 bases. Germline loops: CDR1 SEHNR, CDR2 FQNEAQ (reference sequence). CDR3: CASSSQARFSEAFF. The CDR3 nucleotides read TGTGCCAGCAGCTCCCAGGCCCGGTTCAGTGAAGCTTTCTTT.

The chain has TRBV6-6 and TRBJ2-5; 12 bases fit TRBD2. The CDR3 extends over 15 amino acids. Per germline, CDR1 MNHNY and CDR2 SVGAGI (reference sequence). V was clipped by 8 bases and J by 5 bases; unmatched bases: 9. CDR3 loop: CASGFTSGGPETQYF. The CDR3 region has the DNA TGTGCCAGCGGGTTCACTAGCGGGGGGCCGGAGACCCAGTACTTC.

This chain links TRBV2 with TRBJ2-1, with 7 bases that match TRBD2. Germline trimming cut 0 bases from V and 9 bases from J; bases unmatched to any gene: 5. Germline CDR1 SNHLY, CDR2 FYNNEI. The CDR3 consists of 14 residues. The CDR3 nucleotides are TGTGCCAGCAGTGAAGCGCGGAGCGGGGTTGAGCAGTTCTTC. This translates into CASSEARSGVEQFF.

This chain links TRBV11-2 with TRBJ2-5; 9 nucleotides match TRBD2. Looked up from germline, CDR1 is SGHAT and CDR2 is FQNNGV. J gave up 4 bases and V 0 bases, and 12 bases lay outside the gene matches. The CDR3 extends over 18 amino acids. The CDR3 protein is CASSLEGLATLGGETQYF. The CDR3, as DNA: TGTGCCAGCAGCTTAGAGGGACTAGCAACACTCGGGGGAGAGACCCAGTACTTC. Full variable domain (remainder filled in from reference TRBV11-2 and TRBJ2-5): EAGVAQSPRYKIIEKRQSVAFWCNPISGHATLYWYQQILGQGPKLLIQFQNNGVVDDSQLPKDRFSAERLKGVDSTLKIQPAKLEDSAVYLCASSLEGLATLGGETQYFGPGTRLLVL.

This clone occurred once. J is TRBJ1-4 and V is TRBV4-2; no firm D call. Germline loops: CDR1 LGHNA, CDR2 YNFKEQ. The ends were cut back, 1 base at V and 0 bases at J, with 9 bases in the middle. The CDR3 has 16 amino acids. CDR3 in amino acids: CASSQARQPTNEKLFF. CDR3 coding DNA: TGTGCCAGCAGCCAAGCAAGACAACCAACTAATGAAAAACTGTTTTTT.

This clone has only one observation. The chain couples TRBV10-1 to TRBJ2-7; 8 bases are a match to TRBD2. The CDR3 runs to 15 residues. Germline CDR1 reads WNHNN; CDR2 reads SYGVQD (reference sequence). V lost 3 bases to trimming and J lost 2 bases; unmatched junction nucleotides: 6. This CDR3 is CASSDPTSGAYEQYF. CDR3 nucleotide sequence: TGCGCCAGCAGTGACCCTACTAGCGGAGCCTACGAGCAGTACTTC.

Comment on this clone: A read error may produce the germline difference seen at one junction end. The chain links TRBV7-7 to TRBJ2-1; the match to TRBD2 covers 13 bases. Germline lookup yields CDR1 SSHAT and CDR2 FNYEAQ (reference sequence). The CDR3 loop spans 15 amino acids. CDR3 amino acids: CASSEGLAGSDEQFF. The CDR3 DNA sequence: TGTGCTAGCAGCGAGGGACTAGCGGGATCTGATGAGCAGTTCTTC.

J is TRBJ2-7 and V is TRBV2; TRBD1 matches at 7 bases. The junction had 5 bases not matched to a gene; V was cut back by 6 bases and J by 3 bases. The CDR3 is made up of 13 amino acids. Germline CDR1 SNHLY, CDR2 FYNNEI. This CDR3 reads CASRRGLGYEQYF. In DNA form, the CDR3 reads TGTGCCAGCAGGAGGGGGCTCGGCTACGAGCAGTACTTC.

The genes are TRBV5-8 and TRBJ1-5; tentatively, D is TRBD1 (5 bases). Germline CDR1 reads SGHTS; CDR2 reads YDEGEE. Trimming took 5 bases from V and 0 from J, leaving 12 bases between them. This CDR3 comprises 15 residues. The chain's CDR3 is CASRSGELSNQPQHF. CDR3 DNA sequence: TGTGCCAGCAGGTCGGGGGAACTTAGCAATCAGCCCCAGCATTTT.